This TCR beta chain was captured in a study of a mutant IDH1 vaccine in newly diagnosed glioma. About the study: Sex among treated patients split about 62% male, about 40% female; mean age was roughly 40 years.

Stated time point: baseline, week 1 (first vaccination visit). Described treatment: pre-vaccination baseline after standard-of-care therapy. Data came from immunoSEQ multiplex PCR; TCRdb stores just in-frame clones and leaves some out. The table includes some 68,000 clones, roughly 78% detected once. V was shortened by 6 bases and J by 7 bases, with 9 bases between the two germline ends. The germline gives CDR1 LNHDA, CDR2 SQIVND (reference sequence). The CDR3 is made up of 12 amino acids. The genes are TRBV19 and TRBJ2-2, with D perhaps TRBD1 or TRBD2 (5 bases each). This TCR was sampled from a man aged 50 to 60 with glioma. The source material was PBMCs, sampled from a glioma patient treated with radiotherapy, temozolomide or both. The CDR3, as DNA: TGTGCCAGTAGGTCGAGGGGCGGGGAGCTGTTTTTT. Translated, it gives CASRSRGGELFF.